A single sample is the source of the 15 T cell receptor beta chains below, sequenced in a study of blood T cell repertoires in COVID-19. Assay: immunoSEQ multiplex PCR; the TCRdb copy retains only in-frame clones and omits some. In the table there are more than 65,000 clones, roughly 89% of which are singletons. The sequenced sample consisted of peripheral blood. The receptors shown here come from a man over 45 with acute or convalescent COVID-19.

This chain connects TRBV7-9 to TRBJ2-5; 10 bases are a match to TRBD1. CDR3 length equals 17 residues. Germline CDR1 reads SEHNR; CDR2 reads FQNEAQ (reference sequence). Losses at the gene ends were 1 base for V and 3 bases for J; bases not matched to a gene: 8. For the CDR3, the DNA is TGTGCCAGCAGCTTAGGTCGTTCCGGGACAGGGGAAGAGACCCAGTACTTC. Protein: CASSLGRSGTGEETQYF.

The genes are TRBV19 and TRBJ1-4; possible D gene TRBD1, 5 bases. The V end lost 5 bases, the J end lost 8 bases, and 12 bases lay between the germline ends. Germline V lookup: CDR1 LNHDA, CDR2 SQIVND (reference sequence). CDR3 length: 13 residues. CDR3 DNA sequence: TGTGCCAGTAGTGGCCTCCCAGGGGAAAAACTGTTTTTT. Translation: CASSGLPGEKLFF. Together with reference TRBV19 and TRBJ1-4, the CDR3 gives the full variable domain: DGGITQSPKYLFRKEGQNVTLSCEQNLNHDAMYWYRQDPGQGLRLIYYSQIVNDFQKGDIAEGYSVSREKKESFPLTVTSAQKNPTAFYLCASSGLPGEKLFFGSGTQLSVL.

This clone was recorded once. The chain recombines TRBV4-3 with TRBJ1-1; 11 bases align to TRBD1. The germline CDR1 and CDR2 sequences are LGHNA and YSLEER. CDR3 length: 15 amino acids. The V and J ends lost 1 base and 5 bases, in that order; junction bases with no gene match: 3. The CDR3 sequence is CASSQAGTGGTEAFF. The CDR3 coding sequence is TGCGCCAGCAGCCAAGCGGGGACAGGGGGAACTGAAGCTTTCTTT.

The chain recombines TRBV12-3 or TRBV12-4 with TRBJ1-6, with 9 positions matching TRBD1. With 6 bases clipped from V and 8 bases from J, the junction kept 2 bases outside the gene matches. The CDR3 extends over 13 amino acids. The CDR3 DNA reads as TGTGCCAGCAGGGGACAGGGTTATTCACCCCTCCACTTT. It specifies CASRGQGYSPLHF.

The V and J genes are TRBV12-3 or TRBV12-4 and TRBJ2-1, with 7 bases that match TRBD1. V shed 6 bases and J 6 bases; nucleotides not matched to a gene: 5. This CDR3 spans 13 amino acids. The CDR3 DNA sequence: TGTGCCAGCAGCACCCGACAGGGCAATGAGCAGTTCTTC. As protein: CASSTRQGNEQFF.

The rearrangement joins TRBV6-5 to TRBJ1-4, with TRBD1 identical over 8 bases. This CDR3 region has 13 residues. J lost 8 bases, V lost 8 bases, and 7 bases had no gene match. CDR1 is MNHEY and CDR2 is SVGAGI in the germline V gene. For the CDR3, the DNA is TGTGCCAGCGGAGGACAGGGTTGGGAAAAACTGTTTTTT. Its protein product is CASGGQGWEKLFF.

The CDR3 loop reads CASSPRWREKLEETQYF. CDR3 DNA sequence: TGTGCCAGCAGCCCACGGTGGAGGGAAAAGCTAGAAGAGACCCAGTACTTC. The chain links TRBV7-9 to TRBJ2-5, with D possibly TRBD2 on 6 matching bases. V shed 5 bases and J shed 3 bases, with 22 bases lying between them. Germline lookup yields CDR1 SEHNR and CDR2 FQNEAQ (reference sequence). This CDR3 region has 17 residues.

The chain carries TRBV10-2 and TRBJ1-2, with 7 bases fitting TRBD1. Germline V gives CDR1 WSHSY, CDR2 SAAADI. Unmatched junction bases numbered 8, after V lost 7 bases and J lost 6 bases. CDR3 length: 13 amino acids. The CDR3 DNA follows: TGCGCCAGCACCTTACAGGGGCGTGATGGCTACACCTTC. Amino acid sequence: CASTLQGRDGYTF.

V and J are TRBV5-1 and TRBJ2-3; D is possibly TRBD2 (5 bases). The germline gives CDR1 SGHRS, CDR2 YFSETQ. With 1 base removed from V and 0 bases from J, the gap between germline ends came to 12 bases. The CDR3 is 16 residues long. Here the CDR3 reads CASSLLGSVSTDTQYF. CDR3 in DNA: TGCGCCAGCAGCTTGCTGGGTAGCGTAAGCACAGATACGCAGTATTTT.

V and J are TRBV9 and TRBJ2-2, with 7 nucleotides matching TRBD2. V shed 4 bases and J 5 bases; nucleotides not matched to a gene: 8. The CDR3 spans 15 residues. The V gene's germline CDR1 is SGDLS and CDR2 YYNGEE. CDR3 sequence reads: CASSPWSGETGELFF. The CDR3 DNA reads as TGTGCCAGCAGCCCTTGGAGCGGGGAGACCGGGGAGCTGTTTTTT. Together with reference TRBV9 and TRBJ2-2, the CDR3 gives the full variable domain: DSGVTQTPKHLITATGQRVTLRCSPRSGDLSVYWYQQSLDQGLQFLIQYYNGEERAKGNILERFSAQQFPDLHSELNLSSLELGDSALYFCASSPWSGETGELFFGEGSRLTVL.

V usage is TRBV3-1 (or the pseudogene TRBV3-2) and J usage is TRBJ1-1; no reliable D call. Per the germline V gene, CDR1 is LGHDT and CDR2 is YNNKEL (reference sequence). This CDR3 comprises 13 residues. Deletions cut 2 bases from V and 4 bases from J, with 8 bases between. CDR3 amino acids: CASSQKGGTEAFF. Written as DNA, the CDR3 is TGTGCCAGCAGCCAAAAGGGAGGCACTGAAGCTTTCTTT.

The count of this clone is one. J is TRBJ2-5 and V is TRBV28; weak D call: TRBD1 (6 bases). This CDR3 has 12 amino acids. Trimming left V 7 bases short and J 8 bases short, with 14 bases between. CDR1 and CDR2 from the germline V gene are MDHEN and SYDVKM. CDR3 protein: CASKGTHLTQYF. CDR3 coding DNA: TGTGCCAGCAAGGGGACACACCTTACCCAGTACTTC.

The rearrangement uses TRBV19 and TRBJ1-2, with 9 positions matching TRBD1. CDR1 LNHDA and CDR2 SQIVND come from the germline V gene (reference sequence). The CDR3 totals 16 residues. With V trimmed by 3 bases and J by 1 base, 6 bases remained unmatched. The CDR3 reads CASSMADRGINYGYTF. CDR3 in DNA: TGTGCCAGTAGTATGGCCGACAGGGGGATTAACTATGGCTACACCTTC.

V is TRBV6-2 or TRBV6-3 and J is TRBJ2-1; D not certain. The CDR3 length is 14 residues. From germline, CDR1 is MNHEY and CDR2 SVGEGT. The germline V and J ends were trimmed by 2 bases and 4 bases, with 9 bases remaining between them. The CDR3 region has the DNA TGTGCCAGCAGTTACGGAGCAATTTACAATGAGCAGTTCTTC. This encodes CASSYGAIYNEQFF.

This chain links TRBV11-2 with TRBJ2-7; TRBD1 is a possible D gene (6 bases). The CDR3 runs to 14 residues. The V gene's germline CDR1 is SGHAT and CDR2 FQNNGV. With 3 bases removed from V and 2 bases from J, the gap between germline ends came to 11 bases. CDR3 amino acids: CASSLGGGPYEQYF. DNA for the CDR3: TGTGCCAGCAGCTTGGGTGGGGGCCCCTACGAGCAGTACTTC.